The 17 T cell receptor beta chains reported below all come from one sample, sequenced in a study of blood T cell repertoires in COVID-19. Measured with immunoSEQ multiplex PCR; TCRdb has only the in-frame clones, and not every one. Among approximately 74,000 clones, roughly 87% were seen once, and the ten largest hold 7.3%. Sequencing was carried out using peripheral blood. The receptors were gathered from a man in his 70s with acute or convalescent COVID-19.

This clone is a singleton in its sample. This rearrangement joins TRBV2 to TRBJ2-5; 7 bases are shared with TRBD2. The CDR3 consists of 14 residues. Germline-derived CDR1 and CDR2 are SNHLY and FYNNEI. The V segment lost 3 bases and the J segment 5 bases; nucleotides outside the gene matches: 6. The CDR3 DNA reads as TGTGCCAGCAGTGATGCTCTAGCGGCGGAGACCCAGTACTTC. Its protein product is CASSDALAAETQYF. The whole variable domain, remainder taken from reference TRBV2 and TRBJ2-5, is EPEVTQTPSHQVTQMGQEVILRCVPISNHLYFYWYRQILGQKVEFLVSFYNNEISEKSEIFDDQFSVERPDGSNFTLKIRSTKLEDSAMYFCASSDALAAETQYFGPGTRLLVL.

The chain couples TRBV4-3 to TRBJ1-5, with D hard to call. CDR3 length: 13 amino acids. The V gene's germline CDR1 is LGHNA and CDR2 YSLEER. V gave up 1 base and J gave up 4 bases, with 5 bases separating them. CDR3 region: CASSQGQNQPQHF. The CDR3 DNA reads as TGCGCCAGCAGCCAAGGGCAAAATCAGCCCCAGCATTTT.

This clone was recorded once. V gene TRBV27 combines with J gene TRBJ1-2; tentatively, D is TRBD1 (5 bases). Per the germline V gene, CDR1 is MNHEY and CDR2 is SMNVEV (reference sequence). Deletions cut 0 bases from V and 4 bases from J, with 12 bases between. CDR3 length equals 15 residues. The CDR3 DNA reads as TGTGCCAGCAGTTTATCTGGGGGGGGTCTCTATGGCTACACCTTC. This encodes CASSLSGGGLYGYTF.

The V gene is TRBV9, the J gene TRBJ2-7; 12 bases line up with TRBD2. With 6 bases clipped from V and 5 bases from J, the junction kept 6 bases outside the gene matches. The germline gives CDR1 SGDLS, CDR2 YYNGEE. The CDR3 has 14 residues. As DNA, the CDR3 is TGTGCCAGCAACCCTAGCGGGAGGGCGAACGAGCAGTACTTC. Translation: CASNPSGRANEQYF.

The J gene is TRBJ2-3, the V gene TRBV2, with TRBD2 as a possible D gene (6 bases). This CDR3 has 16 residues. Between the trimmed V and J ends, which lost 3 bases and 0 bases, there was a span of 13 bases. Germline V gives CDR1 SNHLY, CDR2 FYNNEI. CDR3 sequence: CASSDFSSASTDTQYF. CDR3 nucleotides: TGTGCCAGCAGTGATTTTTCTAGCGCGAGCACAGATACGCAGTATTTT.

The rearrangement uses TRBV7-2 and TRBJ1-3; D unclear. V lost 5 bases to trimming and J lost 0 bases, with 14 bases between them. This CDR3 has 16 amino acids. Germline assignment: CDR1 SGHTA and CDR2 FQGNSA. This CDR3 reads CASSLSPVASGNTIYF. CDR3 bases: TGTGCCAGCAGCCTCTCCCCGGTAGCCTCTGGAAACACCATATATTTT.

This chain links TRBV24-1 with TRBJ2-5; 12 positions agree with TRBD1. This CDR3 has 16 amino acids. The trim removed 2 bases at V and 4 bases at J, leaving 4 bases unmatched. Germline V gives CDR1 KGHDR, CDR2 SFDVKD. The CDR3 region has the DNA TGTGCCACCAGTGATTCCGGGACAGGGGGCGGAGAGACCCAGTACTTC. Its translation is CATSDSGTGGGETQYF.

This chain's CDR3 is CAMSGVGTEAFF. For the CDR3, the DNA is TGTGCCATGTCGGGGGTGGGGACTGAAGCTTTCTTT. The chain carries TRBV28 and TRBJ1-1; possibly TRBD1 for D (5 bases). V lost 10 bases and J 5 bases, leaving 14 bases between the germline ends. Germline V gene lookup returns CDR1 MDHEN and CDR2 SYDVKM. The CDR3 length is 12 residues.

The chain has TRBV6-2 or TRBV6-3 and TRBJ1-4; D call uncertain. CDR1 and CDR2 (germline): MNHEY, SVGEGT. V was pared by 0 bases and J by 0 bases, with 8 bases between. The CDR3 spans 16 residues. As DNA, the CDR3 is TGTGCCAGCAGTTACTCGAAGCTATCAACTAATGAAAAACTGTTTTTT. This codes for CASSYSKLSTNEKLFF.

The genes are TRBV18 and TRBJ1-3; weak D call: TRBD1 (5 bases). Germline CDR1 reads KGHSH; CDR2 reads LQKENI. The CDR3 runs to 15 residues. Trimming took off 2 bases at V and 4 bases at J, with 12 bases between the two ends. The CDR3 protein is CASSPAGSVGNTIYF. The CDR3 DNA reads as TGTGCCAGCTCACCAGCAGGGTCTGTGGGAAACACCATATATTTT.

V and J are TRBV28 and TRBJ1-5, with D unresolved. V was pared by 10 bases and J by 6 bases, with 19 bases between. CDR3 length: 14 residues. Germline loops: CDR1 MDHEN, CDR2 SYDVKM. The CDR3 region is CATTTAAVGQPQHF. The CDR3 DNA sequence: TGTGCCACTACGACGGCGGCCGTTGGTCAGCCCCAGCATTTT.

This sequence joins TRBV28 and TRBJ1-2; a possible D gene is TRBD1 (5 bases). The CDR3 sequence is 12 residues long. Trimming left V 5 bases short and J 7 bases short, with 11 bases between. Germline CDR1 reads MDHEN; CDR2 reads SYDVKM. CDR3 region: CASSPGIFGYTF. For the CDR3, the DNA is TGTGCCAGCAGTCCAGGGATCTTTGGCTACACCTTC.

Comment on this clone: The junction shows a germline mismatch at one end, possibly a read error. This sequence joins TRBV6-1 and TRBJ1-3, with D maybe TRBD1 (6 bases). Looked up from germline, CDR1 is MNHNS and CDR2 is SASEGT. CDR3 length: 11 amino acids. CDR3 sequence (DNA): TGTGCCAGCAGTGATATAAAGCCTAGGGGGTTT. Encoded protein: CASSDIKPRGF.

The V and J genes are TRBV7-2 and TRBJ2-1; perhaps TRBD1 as D (6 bases). From germline, CDR1 is SGHTA and CDR2 FQGNSA. This CDR3 comprises 12 residues. The V end lost 3 bases, the J end lost 10 bases, and 10 bases lay between the germline ends. CDR3 residues: CASSFVGTEQFF. The CDR3 DNA follows: TGTGCCAGCAGCTTTGTAGGGACAGAGCAGTTCTTC. The whole variable domain, remainder taken from reference TRBV7-2 and TRBJ2-1, is GAGVSQSPSNKVTEKGKDVELRCDPISGHTALYWYRQSLGQGLEFLIYFQGNSAPDKSGLPSDRFSAERTGGSVSTLTIQRTQQEDSAVYLCASSFVGTEQFFGPGTRLTVL.

In nucleotides, the CDR3 is TGTGCCAGCAGTGAGACACCTAACTATGGCTACACCTTC. This sequence encodes CASSETPNYGYTF. V gene TRBV2 combines with J gene TRBJ1-2, with D unresolved. The germline V gene has CDR1 SNHLY and CDR2 FYNNEI. Trimming shortened V by 3 bases and J by 0 bases, and 5 bases separated the two germline ends. The CDR3 loop spans 13 amino acids.

This chain connects TRBV3-1 (or the pseudogene TRBV3-2) to TRBJ2-7, with 8 bases fitting TRBD2. The ends lost 4 bases at V and 0 bases at J; junction bases unmatched: 5. CDR1 is LGHDT, CDR2 YNNKEL, per germline (reference sequence). This CDR3 contains 15 residues. CDR3: CASSPRLAFSYEQYF. For the CDR3, the DNA is TGTGCCAGCAGCCCTAGACTAGCGTTCTCCTACGAGCAGTACTTC.

Written as DNA, the CDR3 is TGTGCCAGCAGTTACGGACTTGAGTGGGAGAAATACAATGAGCAGTTCTTC. Amino acids: CASSYGLEWEKYNEQFF. V is TRBV6-2 or TRBV6-3 and J is TRBJ2-1; tentative D call: TRBD2 (5 bases). This CDR3 has 17 amino acids. V lost 2 bases, J lost 4 bases, and 18 bases lay in between. The germline V gene has CDR1 MNHEY and CDR2 SVGEGT.